The rows below give T cell receptor beta chains drawn from one sample of a study of control samples from healthy donors and cancer patients. The protocol was immunoSEQ multiplex PCR, while the TCRdb copy is restricted to in-frame clones and leaves out a portion. Among around 150,000 clones listed, 88% were seen once. Source material: blood. The source of these receptors is a man between 18 and 29 years old in good health. Both conserved end residues are part of each CDR3. D genes are given only for firm matches. Some rows have no size entry. The others give once, few or many, or a class for an expanded clone.

j_call: TRBJ1-6
clone_size: NA
v_call: TRBV5-1
d_call: NA
cdr3_length: 15
cdr3_nt: TGCGCCAGCAGCTTGATCGACAGTCACAATTCACCCCTCCACTTT
cdr3_aa: CASSLIDSHNSPLHF

j_call: TRBJ1-2
clone_size: NA
v_call: TRBV10-2
d_call: NA
cdr3_length: 15
cdr3_nt: TGCGCCAGCAGTGAGTTTGTGACAGACCTCTATGGCTACACCTTC
cdr3_aa: CASSEFVTDLYGYTF

j_call: TRBJ1-2
clone_size: many
v_call: TRBV28
d_call: NA
cdr3_length: 13
cdr3_nt: TGTGCCAGCAGTTTAAGGGTTCGCTATGGCTACACCTTC
cdr3_aa: CASSLRVRYGYTF

j_call: TRBJ1-1
clone_size: NA
v_call: TRBV12-3/TRBV12-4
d_call: NA
cdr3_length: 12
cdr3_nt: TGTGCCAGCAGTACACAGAACACTGAAGCTTTCTTT
cdr3_aa: CASSTQNTEAFF

j_call: TRBJ2-3
clone_size: NA
v_call: TRBV6-1
d_call: TRBD2
cdr3_length: 15
cdr3_nt: TGTGCCAGCAGTGAGACTAGCGGGGGCCCAGATACGCAGTATTTT
cdr3_aa: CASSETSGGPDTQYF

j_call: TRBJ2-7
clone_size: NA
v_call: TRBV2
d_call: TRBD1
cdr3_length: 12
cdr3_nt: TGTGCCATAAGACAGGGGTTCGGCGAGCAGTACTTC
cdr3_aa: CAIRQGFGEQYF

j_call: TRBJ2-7
clone_size: NA
v_call: TRBV19
d_call: TRBD1
cdr3_length: 14
cdr3_nt: TGTGCCAGTAGTATAGGGGACAGGGTCTACGAGCAGTACTTC
cdr3_aa: CASSIGDRVYEQYF

j_call: TRBJ1-2
clone_size: few
v_call: TRBV6-5
d_call: NA
cdr3_length: 14
cdr3_nt: TGTGCCAGCAGTCCCCGAGGGGCTTTGGGTGGCTACACCTTC
cdr3_aa: CASSPRGALGGYTF

j_call: TRBJ2-1
clone_size: NA
v_call: TRBV11-1
d_call: TRBD2
cdr3_length: 14
cdr3_nt: TGTGCCAGCGGGTCGCGGGGGGGCGTCAATGAGCAGTTCTTC
cdr3_aa: CASGSRGGVNEQFF

j_call: TRBJ2-4
clone_size: NA
v_call: TRBV5-1
d_call: NA
cdr3_length: 16
cdr3_nt: TGCGCCAGCAGCGCCGGGGATACCCGGGCCAAAAACATTCAGTACTTC
cdr3_aa: CASSAGDTRAKNIQYF

j_call: TRBJ2-7
clone_size: NA
v_call: TRBV28
d_call: TRBD2
cdr3_length: 15
cdr3_nt: TGTGCCAGCAGTTTACCGGCTAGCGGGGGTGGGGAGCAGTACTTC
cdr3_aa: CASSLPASGGGEQYF

j_call: TRBJ1-6
clone_size: once
v_call: TRBV19
d_call: TRBD1
cdr3_length: 18
cdr3_nt: TGTGCCAGTAGAAATCAGGGACAGGGATCGGGATATAATTCACCCCTCCACTTT
cdr3_aa: CASRNQGQGSGYNSPLHF

j_call: TRBJ2-3
clone_size: NA
v_call: TRBV5-1
d_call: NA
cdr3_length: 15
cdr3_nt: TGCGCCAGCAGCTTGGTAGGGGGTAGCACAGATACGCAGTATTTT
cdr3_aa: CASSLVGGSTDTQYF

j_call: TRBJ2-2
clone_size: NA
v_call: TRBV4-3
d_call: NA
cdr3_length: 14
cdr3_nt: TGCGCCAGCAGCCGACTGCCCAACACCGGGGAGCTGTTTTTT
cdr3_aa: CASSRLPNTGELFF

j_call: TRBJ1-6
clone_size: once
v_call: TRBV11-2
d_call: NA
cdr3_length: 15
cdr3_nt: TGTGCCAGCAGCTTTGGAGGGACGGTTAATTCACCCCTCCACTTT
cdr3_aa: CASSFGGTVNSPLHF

j_call: TRBJ1-1
clone_size: NA
v_call: TRBV2
d_call: TRBD1
cdr3_length: 14
cdr3_nt: TGTGCCAGCAGCCGGACAGGGATGAACACTGAAGCTTTCTTT
cdr3_aa: CASSRTGMNTEAFF

j_call: TRBJ2-7
clone_size: NA
v_call: TRBV9
d_call: NA
cdr3_length: 14
cdr3_nt: TGTGCCAGCAGCGTAGACGGGGGCGCTGGCGAGCAGTACTTC
cdr3_aa: CASSVDGGAGEQYF

j_call: TRBJ1-3
clone_size: once
v_call: TRBV9
d_call: NA
cdr3_length: 15
cdr3_nt: TGTGCCAGCAGCGCTAACAGGGACTCTGGAAACACCATATATTTT
cdr3_aa: CASSANRDSGNTIYF

j_call: TRBJ1-1
clone_size: once
v_call: TRBV7-2
d_call: NA
cdr3_length: 13
cdr3_nt: TGTGCCAGCAGCTCCCGAGGGAGAACTGAAGCTTTCTTT
cdr3_aa: CASSSRGRTEAFF

j_call: TRBJ1-1
clone_size: NA
v_call: TRBV18
d_call: NA
cdr3_length: 15
cdr3_nt: TGTGCCAGCTCACCACCCGGGGTGTCCCGAACTGAAGCTTTCTTT
cdr3_aa: CASSPPGVSRTEAFF

j_call: TRBJ2-3
clone_size: NA
v_call: TRBV3-1/TRBV3-2
d_call: TRBD2
cdr3_length: 18
cdr3_nt: TGTGCCAGCAGCCAAGGTCTAGCGGGGGGCCCCGCCCAAGATACGCAGTATTTT
cdr3_aa: CASSQGLAGGPAQDTQYF

j_call: TRBJ2-1
clone_size: NA
v_call: TRBV11-1
d_call: TRBD1
cdr3_length: 13
cdr3_nt: TGTGCCATTCGGACAGGGGGAGGGAGTGAGCAGTTCTTC
cdr3_aa: CAIRTGGGSEQFF

j_call: TRBJ2-2
clone_size: NA
v_call: TRBV5-1
d_call: TRBD2
cdr3_length: 16
cdr3_nt: TGCGCCAGCAGTTGGACTAGCGGGGGGGCCTCCGGGGAGCTGTTTTTT
cdr3_aa: CASSWTSGGASGELFF

j_call: TRBJ1-1
clone_size: NA
v_call: TRBV6-2/TRBV6-3
d_call: NA
cdr3_length: 12
cdr3_nt: TGTGCCAGCAGCCCCCAGGCCACTGAAGCTTTCTTT
cdr3_aa: CASSPQATEAFF

j_call: TRBJ2-5
clone_size: NA
v_call: TRBV4-1
d_call: NA
cdr3_length: 14
cdr3_nt: TGCGCCAGCAGCCAAGAGAACCAGGAAGAGACCCAGTACTTC
cdr3_aa: CASSQENQEETQYF

j_call: TRBJ1-1
clone_size: once
v_call: TRBV28
d_call: NA
cdr3_length: 16
cdr3_nt: TGTGCCAGCAGCCCCCCCCGGGCAGGCACGGGCACTGAAGCTTTCTTT
cdr3_aa: CASSPPRAGTGTEAFF

j_call: TRBJ2-7
clone_size: NA
v_call: TRBV27
d_call: NA
cdr3_length: 15
cdr3_nt: TGTGCCAGCAGTTTATCAGGGCAGGGGACCCACGAGCAGTACTTC
cdr3_aa: CASSLSGQGTHEQYF

j_call: TRBJ2-7
clone_size: once
v_call: TRBV18
d_call: TRBD1
cdr3_length: 14
cdr3_nt: TGTGCCAGCTCAACCGGACAGGGTAGTTACGAGCAGTACTTC
cdr3_aa: CASSTGQGSYEQYF

j_call: TRBJ2-4
clone_size: NA
v_call: TRBV19
d_call: TRBD2
cdr3_length: 16
cdr3_nt: TGTGCCAGTAGTATTAGACTAGCGGGGGGCGGAGACATTCAGTACTTC
cdr3_aa: CASSIRLAGGGDIQYF

j_call: TRBJ1-1
clone_size: NA
v_call: TRBV18
d_call: NA
cdr3_length: 16
cdr3_nt: TGTGCCAGCTCACTAGGGCAGCCCCGAGCGAACACTGAAGCTTTCTTT
cdr3_aa: CASSLGQPRANTEAFF

j_call: TRBJ2-3
clone_size: NA
v_call: TRBV5-4
d_call: NA
cdr3_length: 14
cdr3_nt: TGTGCCAGCAGCTTGAGGGCGGTTACAGATACGCAGTATTTT
cdr3_aa: CASSLRAVTDTQYF

j_call: TRBJ2-2
clone_size: NA
v_call: TRBV7-8
d_call: NA
cdr3_length: 15
cdr3_nt: TGTGCCAGCAGCCAGGCGATGTGGGGATTAGGGGAGCTGTTTTTT
cdr3_aa: CASSQAMWGLGELFF

j_call: TRBJ2-3
clone_size: NA
v_call: TRBV10-3
d_call: NA
cdr3_length: 13
cdr3_nt: TGTGCCATTTACAGGGATAGCACAGATACGCAGTATTTT
cdr3_aa: CAIYRDSTDTQYF